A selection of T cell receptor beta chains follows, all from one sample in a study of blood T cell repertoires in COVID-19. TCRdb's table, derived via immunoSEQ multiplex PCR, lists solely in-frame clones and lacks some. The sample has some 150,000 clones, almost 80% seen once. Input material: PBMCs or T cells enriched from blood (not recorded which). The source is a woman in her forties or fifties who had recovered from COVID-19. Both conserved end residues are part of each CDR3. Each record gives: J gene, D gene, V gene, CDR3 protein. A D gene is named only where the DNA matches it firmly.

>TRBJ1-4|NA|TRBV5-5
CASSLGGGSYEKLFF
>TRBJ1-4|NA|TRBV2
CASSDQGATNEKLFF
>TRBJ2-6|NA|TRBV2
CASSRDSGANVLTF
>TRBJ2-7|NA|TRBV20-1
CSARAVYEQYF
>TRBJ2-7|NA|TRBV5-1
CASSLAQAYEQYF
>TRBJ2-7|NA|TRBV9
CASSRGSRDEQYF
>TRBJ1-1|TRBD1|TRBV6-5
CASSQGELGTEAFF
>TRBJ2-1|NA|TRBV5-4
CASSPSSANEQFF
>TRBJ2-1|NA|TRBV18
CASSLADWDNEQFF
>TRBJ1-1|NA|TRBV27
CASSFSGQTNTEAFF
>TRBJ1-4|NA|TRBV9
CASSVVGEKLFF
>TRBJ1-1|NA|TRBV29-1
CSVLTGGWTEAFF
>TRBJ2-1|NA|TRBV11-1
CASSLGLSGNEQFF
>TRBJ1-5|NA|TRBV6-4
CASSATAWSNQPQHF
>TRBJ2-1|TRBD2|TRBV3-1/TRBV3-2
CASSQDRTQRGVRRNEQFF
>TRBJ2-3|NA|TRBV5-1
CASSYLSGWGDTQYF
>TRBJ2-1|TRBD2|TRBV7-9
CASSLLAGGPNEQFF
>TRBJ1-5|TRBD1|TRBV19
CASSVGTGQPQHF
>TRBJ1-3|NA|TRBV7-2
CASSSTQGSGNTIYF
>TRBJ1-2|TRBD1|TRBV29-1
CSVEAGQGSYGYTF